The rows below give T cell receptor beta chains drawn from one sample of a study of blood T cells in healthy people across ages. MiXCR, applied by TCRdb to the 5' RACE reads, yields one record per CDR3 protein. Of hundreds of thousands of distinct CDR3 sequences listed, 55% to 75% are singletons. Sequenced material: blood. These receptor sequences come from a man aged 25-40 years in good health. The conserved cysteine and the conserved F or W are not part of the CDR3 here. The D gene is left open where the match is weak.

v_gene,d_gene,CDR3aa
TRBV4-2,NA,ASSQDLPTSETQY
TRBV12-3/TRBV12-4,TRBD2,ASVLAGQVGEQY
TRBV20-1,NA,SARDEIQGTGGGYT
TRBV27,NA,ASSRMGRRNKETQY
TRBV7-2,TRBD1,ASSFAGQGVNIQY
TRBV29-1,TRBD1,SARGPGQGWGEQF
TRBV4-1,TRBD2,ASSRTSGRDYNEQY
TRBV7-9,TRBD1,ASSLAGQAYEQY
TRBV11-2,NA,ASSSHQGQYYNEQF
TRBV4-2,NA,ASSRAFDSPNEQY
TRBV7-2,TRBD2,ASSLRAGDPF
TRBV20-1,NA,SADLPGEDFYGYT
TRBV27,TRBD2,ASSSSGGPNYEQY
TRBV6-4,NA,VELYEQY
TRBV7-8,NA,ASSPRQPLLTDTQY
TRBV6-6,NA,ASRTGRGGNQPQH
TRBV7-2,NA,ASSLVYSDEQY
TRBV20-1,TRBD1,SAPLDRNNSPLH
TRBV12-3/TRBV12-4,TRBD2,ASSILAGGWDEQF
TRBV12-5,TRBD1,ASGPPPGQGAYEQY
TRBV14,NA,ASSQDPRTKWTQY
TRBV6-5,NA,ASSDSGTSETQY
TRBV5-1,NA,ASSLPGLSNQPQH